This TCR beta chain was observed in a study of post-analysis software for immune sequencing data. Study-level points and caveats: Four to six TRBV segments appeared more often in patients than in controls, and TRBV5-6, TRBV5-1 and TRBV20-1 were among these.

The CDR3 is 15 residues long. The V gene's germline CDR1 is SGHTA and CDR2 FQGTGA. V shed 5 bases and J shed 6 bases, with 14 bases lying between them. Presence of unique molecular identifiers characterized the TCR beta cDNA libraries. Once about 0.85 to 11 million T cells were used, a few hundred thousand cDNA molecules resulted. In TCRdb, the PCR reads were re-called with MiXCR into one record per CDR3 protein. The table shows fewer than 600,000 distinct CDR3 sequences, with nearly 45% occurring only once. This clonotype was picked up one time. Its antigen remains unknown. The chain joins TRBV7-3 to TRBJ1-6, with unresolved D. This receptor was obtained from a girl between 5 and 17 years old with multiple sclerosis. Specimen: blood. Here the CDR3 reads CASSQDGPSNSPLHF. In DNA form, the CDR3 reads TGTGCCAGCAGCCAGGACGGACCGAGTAATTCACCCCTCCACTTT.